The clone carrying this TCR beta chain was seen once. Its antigen is undetermined. The data belong to a study of identifying expanded T cells in peripheral blood. Generated by immunoSEQ multiplex PCR, the TCRdb table keeps only in-frame clones and is missing some. The sample lists around 120,000 clones; around 84% were seen once. General study results and limits: Across healthy donors, higher total template counts meant significantly greater approximately two-week count variance. Over approximately two and four weeks, about 16 and 19 clones changed, versus approximately 1.2 between replicates.

The ends were cut back, 5 bases at V and 6 bases at J, with 10 bases in the middle. This CDR3 has 13 residues. The germline CDR1 and CDR2 sequences are SGHNT and YENEEA. Healthy donors had no documented immune events, such as infections, while sampled. The gene calls are TRBV11-3 and TRBJ1-4; D is ambiguous. The receptor was derived from a person between 18 and 75 years old in good health. The sample comprised blood. CDR3 amino acids: CASSENRDEKLFF. The CDR3 DNA sequence: TGTGCCAGCAGCGAGAACAGAGATGAAAAACTGTTTTTT.